The 17 T cell receptor beta chains reported below all come from one sample, sequenced in a study of blood T cell repertoires in COVID-19. TCRdb's table, derived via immunoSEQ multiplex PCR, lists solely in-frame clones and lacks some. Altogether about 520,000 clones are present, 80% to 90% being singletons, with the ten largest covering approximately 3%. Material: peripheral blood. These receptors were collected from a human donor in a cohort sampled during active COVID-19.

This clone appeared a single time. The chain combines TRBV20-1 with TRBJ2-1; TRBD2 matches at 7 bases. Per germline, CDR1 DFQATT and CDR2 SNEGSKA (reference sequence). Trimming at V came to 6 bases and at J to 12 bases, leaving 8 bases not matched to a gene. The CDR3 runs 11 residues. The CDR3 loop reads CSAPSGGGQFF. The CDR3 DNA reads TGCAGTGCCCCCTCGGGGGGTGGGCAGTTCTTC.

The J gene is TRBJ2-7, the V gene TRBV28; TRBD2 matches 11 bases. The germline V gene encodes CDR1 MDHEN and CDR2 SYDVKM. The CDR3 has 13 amino acids. Germline trimming cut 6 bases from V and 5 bases from J; bases unmatched to any gene: 3. The CDR3: CASRTSGVNEQYF. For the CDR3, the DNA is TGTGCCAGCAGGACTAGCGGGGTTAACGAGCAGTACTTC.

CDR3 region: CASSPSGRQSSTYGYTF. The CDR3 DNA is TGTGCCAGCTCACCCTCCGGAAGACAGTCTTCCACTTATGGCTACACCTTC. The genes are TRBV18 and TRBJ1-2, with D possibly being TRBD1 (5 bases). The V end lost 3 bases, the J end lost 5 bases, and 22 bases lay between the germline ends. Germline V gene lookup returns CDR1 KGHSH and CDR2 LQKENI. The CDR3 length is 17 residues.

The chain recombines TRBV11-1 with TRBJ2-2, with 12 bases aligning to TRBD1. After removal of 3 bases from V and 3 bases from J, the junction contained 2 bases not matched to a gene. Germline V gives CDR1 SGHAT, CDR2 FQDESV (reference sequence). The CDR3 loop spans 16 amino acids. The CDR3 region has the DNA TGTGCCAGCAGCTTGGGACAGGGGGCTGACACCGGGGAGCTGTTTTTT. This codes for CASSLGQGADTGELFF.

J is TRBJ2-5 and V is TRBV4-3; a weak D match, TRBD1 (6 bases). Germline CDR1 reads LGHNA; CDR2 reads YSLEER. V shed 1 base and J shed 7 bases, with 13 bases lying between them. The CDR3 consists of 14 residues. CDR3 in amino acids: CASSQVSGAGTQYF. The CDR3 nucleotides read TGCGCCAGCAGCCAAGTATCAGGGGCTGGGACCCAGTACTTC.

The chain recombines TRBV28 with TRBJ2-1; 8 nucleotides align to TRBD2. Germline V gene sequence: CDR1 MDHEN, CDR2 SYDVKM. The CDR3 has 15 amino acids. J lost 4 bases, V lost 3 bases, and 5 bases had no gene match. In DNA form, the CDR3 reads TGTGCCAGCAGTTTGCCTAGCGGGCCTTACAATGAGCAGTTCTTC. Amino acid sequence: CASSLPSGPYNEQFF.

The rearrangement uses TRBV19 and TRBJ1-1; D remains ambiguous. V gave up 3 bases and J gave up 4 bases, with 12 bases separating them. The CDR3 covers 14 residues. In germline, CDR1 is LNHDA, CDR2 SQIVND (reference sequence). For the CDR3, the DNA is TGTGCCAGTAGTATTCGGGGTCCCTTCACTGAAGCTTTCTTT. Translation: CASSIRGPFTEAFF.

The chain has TRBV30 and TRBJ1-1, with TRBD1 matching 8 bases. The V segment lost 7 bases and the J segment 7 bases; nucleotides outside the gene matches: 5. There are 11 residues in the CDR3. CDR1 and CDR2 (germline): GTSNPN, SVGIG (reference sequence). Here the CDR3 reads CAYGQGNEAFF. The CDR3 DNA follows: TGTGCCTATGGACAGGGAAATGAAGCTTTCTTT. Supplemented by reference TRBV30 and TRBJ1-1, the full variable domain reads SQTIHQWPATLVQPVGSPLSLECTVEGTSNPNLYWYRQAAGRGLQLLFYSVGIGQISSEVPQNLSASRPQDRQFILSSKKLLLSDSGFYLCAYGQGNEAFFGQGTRLTVV.

This chain joins TRBV5-1 and TRBJ2-7; 7 nucleotides align to TRBD2. Germline trimming cut 5 bases from V and 1 base from J; bases unmatched to any gene: 9. Germline CDR1 reads SGHRS; CDR2 reads YFSETQ. The CDR3 spans 15 residues. In DNA, the CDR3 is TGCGCCAGCAGTTTTTCGGACGGGGGGTCCTACGAGCAGTACTTC. Protein sequence: CASSFSDGGSYEQYF.

The chain is built from TRBV28 and TRBJ1-5, with D unclear. Germline V lookup: CDR1 MDHEN, CDR2 SYDVKM. The CDR3 sequence is 12 residues long. The germline V and J ends were trimmed by 10 bases and 6 bases, with 13 bases remaining between them. The CDR3: CATTSLGQPQHF. The CDR3 DNA follows: TGTGCCACTACCTCACTTGGTCAGCCCCAGCATTTT. Together with reference TRBV28 and TRBJ1-5, the CDR3 gives the full variable domain: DVKVTQSSRYLVKRTGEKVFLECVQDMDHENMFWYRQDPGLGLRLIYFSYDVKMKEKGDIPEGYSVSREKKERFSLILESASTNQTSMYLCATTSLGQPQHFGDGTRLSIL.

The chain recombines TRBV4-1 with TRBJ2-3; D is undetermined. V was trimmed by 1 base and J by 3 bases, leaving 8 bases between them. CDR1 and CDR2 from the germline V gene are MGHRA and YSYEKL. The CDR3 is 14 residues long. The DNA for the CDR3 is TGCGCCAGCAGCCAAGGTTCAGGTACAGATACGCAGTATTTT. As protein: CASSQGSGTDTQYF.

This chain links TRBV19 with TRBJ2-3; TRBD2 aligns across 10 bases. J lost 4 bases, V lost 8 bases, and 21 bases had no gene match. This CDR3 comprises 19 residues. Germline V gene sequence: CDR1 LNHDA, CDR2 SQIVND (reference sequence). CDR3: CASAPWGAGGPARPDTQYF. DNA for the CDR3: TGTGCCAGTGCCCCCTGGGGAGCGGGAGGGCCGGCCCGGCCAGATACGCAGTATTTT.

The gene calls are TRBV6-5 and TRBJ2-1; D remains unclear. The V end lost 4 bases, the J end lost 3 bases, and 7 bases lay between the germline ends. The germline CDR1 and CDR2 sequences are MNHEY and SVGAGI. The CDR3 is 13 residues long. The CDR3 loop is CASSLADYNEQFF. As DNA, the CDR3 is TGTGCCAGCAGTTTAGCAGACTACAATGAGCAGTTCTTC.

The chain joins TRBV3-1 (or the pseudogene TRBV3-2) to TRBJ2-3; possibly TRBD2 for D (5 bases). With 4 bases removed from V and 8 bases from J, the gap between germline ends came to 13 bases. The germline CDR1 and CDR2 sequences are LGHDT and YNNKEL (reference sequence). The CDR3 loop spans 13 amino acids. CDR3 nucleotides: TGTGCCAGCAGCCCAGAGAGGAGGCTTACGCAGTATTTT. Translation gives CASSPERRLTQYF.

A few counts support this clone. The J gene is TRBJ2-1, the V gene TRBV4-2; 10 nucleotides match TRBD2. V shed 1 base, J shed 10 bases, and the junction held 7 bases outside the gene matches. The CDR3 has 15 amino acids. From germline, CDR1 is LGHNA and CDR2 YNFKEQ. As DNA, the CDR3 is TGTGCCAGCAGCCAAGGGCTAGCGGGAGTGGACGAGCAGTTCTTC. It encodes CASSQGLAGVDEQFF.

The chain links TRBV30 to TRBJ1-1, with 7 bases aligning to TRBD1. The CDR3 has 13 amino acids. The germline V gene has CDR1 GTSNPN and CDR2 SVGIG (reference sequence). Unmatched junction bases numbered 2, after V lost 4 bases and J lost 0 bases. As DNA, the CDR3 is TGTGCCTGGAATCAGGGGGTGAACACTGAAGCTTTCTTT. Translation: CAWNQGVNTEAFF.

The V call is TRBV30, the J call TRBJ2-5; D possibly corresponds to TRBD1 (6 bases). Germline V gives CDR1 GTSNPN, CDR2 SVGIG (reference sequence). The CDR3 totals 11 residues. V was shortened by 5 bases and J by 4 bases, with 8 bases between the two germline ends. CDR3 in DNA: TGTGCCTGGGGGACACGAGAGACCCAGTACTTC. Protein product: CAWGTRETQYF.